What follows are 4 T cell receptor beta chains derived from one specimen sequenced in a study of blood T cell repertoires in COVID-19 (dated by TCRdb to between 2020 and 2021). Library construction relied on the immunoSEQ multiplex PCR assay. Not all clones reach the TCRdb copy of this immuneACCESS table, which keeps in-frame sequences only. Checked studies attribute under half of the gap to unresolved V genes and leave the rest unexplained. The sample table shows 150,000 or so clones, and 87% are seen once. Of the sample, about 4.1% is held by the ten largest clones. Sequenced: PBMCs or T cells enriched from blood (not recorded which). These receptors came from a woman aged 40 to 50 who had been exposed to COVID-19.

This sequence joins TRBV5-1 and TRBJ2-3; 14 bases map to TRBD2. CDR3 length equals 17 residues. V lost 4 bases to trimming and J lost 5 bases; unmatched junction nucleotides: 9. CDR1 SGHRS and CDR2 YFSETQ come from the germline V gene. In DNA form, the CDR3 reads TGCGCCAGCAGCCAAACCGGACTAGCGGGGGGACAAGATACGCAGTATTTT. Translation gives CASSQTGLAGGQDTQYF.

The chain has TRBV27 and TRBJ1-2, with TRBD1 identical over 12 bases. In germline, CDR1 is MNHEY, CDR2 SMNVEV (reference sequence). The CDR3 spans 14 residues. V shed 11 bases and J 2 bases; nucleotides not matched to a gene: 6. The CDR3, as DNA: TGTGCCGTGGGGGGGACAGGGGGCAACTATGGCTACACCTTC. Translated, it gives CAVGGTGGNYGYTF.

The chain couples TRBV12-3 or TRBV12-4 to TRBJ2-1; TRBD2 agrees at 12 bases. V gave up 6 bases and J gave up 10 bases; unmatched junction bases: 4. This CDR3 is built from 13 residues. CDR3 nucleotide sequence: TGTGCCAGCAGCCTAGCGGGAGGGCGAGAGCAGTTCTTC. Translating gives CASSLAGGREQFF.

The CDR3 DNA reads as TGTGCCACCATAGCGGGAGTTCGGTACAATGAGCAGTTCTTC. It translates to CATIAGVRYNEQFF. The chain couples TRBV10-3 to TRBJ2-1, with 9 positions matching TRBD2. CDR3 length: 14 amino acids. CDR1 ENHRY and CDR2 SYGVKD come from the germline V gene. With 10 bases clipped from V and 4 bases from J, the junction kept 8 bases outside the gene matches.